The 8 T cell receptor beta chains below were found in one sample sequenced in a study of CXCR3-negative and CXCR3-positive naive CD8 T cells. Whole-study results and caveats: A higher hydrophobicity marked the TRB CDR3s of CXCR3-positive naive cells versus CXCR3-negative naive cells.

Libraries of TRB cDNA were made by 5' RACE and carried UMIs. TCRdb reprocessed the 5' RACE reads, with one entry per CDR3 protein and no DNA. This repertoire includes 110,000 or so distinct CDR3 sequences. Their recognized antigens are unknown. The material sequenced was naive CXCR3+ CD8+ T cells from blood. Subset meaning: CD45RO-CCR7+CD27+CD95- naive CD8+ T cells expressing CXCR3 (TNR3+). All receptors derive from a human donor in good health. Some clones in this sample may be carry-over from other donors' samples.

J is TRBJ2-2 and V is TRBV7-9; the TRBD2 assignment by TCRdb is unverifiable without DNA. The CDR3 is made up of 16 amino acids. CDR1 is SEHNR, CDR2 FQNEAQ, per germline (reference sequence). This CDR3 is CASSPWEGRYTGELFF.

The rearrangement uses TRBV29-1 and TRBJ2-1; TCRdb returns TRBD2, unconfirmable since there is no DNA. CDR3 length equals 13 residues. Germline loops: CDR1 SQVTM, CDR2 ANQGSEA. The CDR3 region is CSVEDQGGDEQFF.

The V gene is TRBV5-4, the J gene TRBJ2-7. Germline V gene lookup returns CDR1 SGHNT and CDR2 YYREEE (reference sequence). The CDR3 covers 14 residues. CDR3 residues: CASSLDLDSYEQYF.

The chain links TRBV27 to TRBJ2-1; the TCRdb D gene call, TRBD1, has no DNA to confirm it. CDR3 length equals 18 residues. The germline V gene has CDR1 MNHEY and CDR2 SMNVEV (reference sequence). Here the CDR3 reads CASSLDQFPGTGLAEQFF.

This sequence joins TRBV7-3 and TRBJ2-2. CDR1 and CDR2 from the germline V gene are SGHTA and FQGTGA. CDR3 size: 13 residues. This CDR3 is CASSSPQTGELFF.

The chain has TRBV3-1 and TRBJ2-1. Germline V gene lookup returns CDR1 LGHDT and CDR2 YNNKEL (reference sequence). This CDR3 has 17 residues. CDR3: CASSQDPFQGFYNEQFF.

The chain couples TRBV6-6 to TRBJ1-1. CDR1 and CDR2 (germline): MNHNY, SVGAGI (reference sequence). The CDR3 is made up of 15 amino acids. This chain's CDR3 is CASLLSLGVNTEAFF.

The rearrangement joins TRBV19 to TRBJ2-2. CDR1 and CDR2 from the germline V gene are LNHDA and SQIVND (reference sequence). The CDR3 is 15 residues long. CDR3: CASSIRRANTGELFF.